These 19 T cell receptor beta chains were all obtained from the same sample, sequenced in a study of T cell responses to AZD1222 COVID-19 vaccine. TCRdb's table, derived via immunoSEQ multiplex PCR, lists solely in-frame clones and lacks some. The data contain 100,000 or so clones, just over 85% of them singletons. This sample comprised peripheral blood, obtained 28 days after the second AZD1222 dose. The receptors come from an adult who received the AZD1222 COVID-19 vaccine.

This clone was detected once. The chain recombines TRBV18 with TRBJ2-2; D gene unclear. Deletions cut 5 bases from V and 3 bases from J, with 4 bases between. CDR1 is KGHSH, CDR2 LQKENI, per germline. The CDR3 has 12 residues. The CDR3 region is CASSSYTGELFF. The CDR3 coding sequence is TGTGCCAGCTCATCCTACACCGGGGAGCTGTTTTTT.

This rearrangement joins TRBV11-2 to TRBJ2-2, with 8 bases fitting TRBD1. The CDR3 is 13 amino acids. Germline lookup yields CDR1 SGHAT and CDR2 FQNNGV. V gave up 4 bases and J gave up 10 bases; unmatched junction bases: 5. The CDR3 sequence is CASSSTGEKELFF. CDR3 coding DNA: TGTGCCAGCAGCTCGACAGGGGAGAAGGAGCTGTTTTTT.

This rearrangement joins TRBV28 to TRBJ1-5; no clear D. Germline-derived CDR1 and CDR2 are MDHEN and SYDVKM. Trimming removed 4 bases at V and 4 bases at J, with 11 bases between. This CDR3 contains 14 residues. Here the CDR3 DNA reads TGTGCCAGCAGTTCGAGGTGGCAGAATCAGCCCCAGCATTTT. This codes for CASSSRWQNQPQHF.

This sequence joins TRBV29-1 and TRBJ2-1; TRBD1 might be the D (6 bases). The germline V gene encodes CDR1 SQVTM and CDR2 ANQGSEA. The CDR3 has 13 residues. Trimming cost V 5 bases and J 3 bases, with 11 bases left between them. CDR3 nucleotide sequence: TGCAGCGTTTTGGGGGCGCACTACAATGAGCAGTTCTTC. Its protein is CSVLGAHYNEQFF.

This chain links TRBV2 with TRBJ2-1; 9 bases are a match to TRBD2. Germline CDR1 reads SNHLY; CDR2 reads FYNNEI. CDR3 size: 13 residues. V shed 4 bases and J 13 bases; nucleotides not matched to a gene: 8. The CDR3 coding sequence is TGTGCCAGCAGTGCGGTTAGCGGGAGTCACCAGTTCTTC. Translation: CASSAVSGSHQFF.

This clone is medium-sized. The chain links TRBV5-8 to TRBJ1-5; a possible D gene is TRBD1 (6 bases). Germline assignment: CDR1 SGHTS and CDR2 YDEGEE. The CDR3 has 16 amino acids. The V gene lost 4 bases and the J gene lost 7 bases, with 21 bases spanning the gap. CDR3 loop: CASSTPGTGRRQPQHF. CDR3 nucleotides: TGTGCCAGCAGCACACCAGGCACAGGGCGAAGGCAGCCCCAGCATTTT.

V usage is TRBV14 and J usage is TRBJ1-2; 7 bases are shared with TRBD1. J gave up 3 bases and V 4 bases, and 8 bases lay outside the gene matches. The CDR3 is 15 residues long. Germline CDR1 SGHDN, CDR2 FVKESK. Written as DNA, the CDR3 is TGTGCCAGCAGCCTGACAGGGAAGCGGGACTATGGCTACACCTTC. Encoded protein: CASSLTGKRDYGYTF.

CDR3 in amino acids: CASLAGFEQYF. The CDR3 DNA follows: TGTGCCAGCCTCGCCGGATTCGAGCAGTACTTC. The chain links TRBV6-6 to TRBJ2-7; D gene ambiguous. CDR3 length: 11 residues. V lost 8 bases and J 6 bases, leaving 11 bases between the germline ends. Germline values: CDR1 MNHNY, CDR2 SVGAGI (reference sequence).

The CDR3 nucleotides are TGCGCCAGCCAGGGACAGGTAGATGAAAAACTGTTTTTT. This sequence encodes CASQGQVDEKLFF. This rearrangement joins TRBV5-1 to TRBJ1-4, with 8 bases aligning to TRBD1. Germline V gives CDR1 SGHRS, CDR2 YFSETQ. With V trimmed by 7 bases and J by 6 bases, 5 bases remained unmatched. This CDR3 has 13 amino acids.

The rearrangement joins TRBV10-1 to TRBJ2-3, with 8 nucleotides matching TRBD2. CDR1 and CDR2 from the germline V gene are WNHNN and SYGVQD (reference sequence). CDR3 length: 15 amino acids. Germline trimming cut 0 bases from V and 1 base from J; bases unmatched to any gene: 0. CDR3 region: CASSESTSGTDTQYF. CDR3 DNA sequence: TGCGCCAGCAGTGAGTCGACTAGCGGCACAGATACGCAGTATTTT.

The chain joins TRBV2 to TRBJ2-7; 7 bases match TRBD2. The CDR3 covers 15 residues. V shed 1 base and J 1 base; nucleotides not matched to a gene: 4. Per germline, CDR1 SNHLY and CDR2 FYNNEI. The DNA of the CDR3 is TGTGCCAGCAGTGAAGGGCAGGGAGGGTCCTACGAGCAGTACTTC. Translated: CASSEGQGGSYEQYF. Full variable domain (rest looked up from reference TRBV2 and TRBJ2-7): EPEVTQTPSHQVTQMGQEVILRCVPISNHLYFYWYRQILGQKVEFLVSFYNNEISEKSEIFDDQFSVERPDGSNFTLKIRSTKLEDSAMYFCASSEGQGGSYEQYFGPGTRLTVT.

V gene TRBV5-1 combines with J gene TRBJ2-4; maybe TRBD2 (7 bases). CDR3 length: 18 residues. The V and J ends lost 4 bases and 0 bases respectively, with 20 bases between them. Germline assignment: CDR1 SGHRS and CDR2 YFSETQ. CDR3 sequence (DNA): TGCGCCAGCAGCCCGGCGGGGGCTAGCGGACAAGCCAAAAACATTCAGTACTTC. Its translation is CASSPAGASGQAKNIQYF.

J is TRBJ2-1 and V is TRBV7-2; D remains unclear. Trimming pared 2 bases from V and 3 bases from J, leaving 2 bases between. CDR3 length equals 12 residues. Germline lookup yields CDR1 SGHTA and CDR2 FQGNSA. CDR3 bases: TGTGCCAGCAGCTTATACTACAATGAGCAGTTCTTC. Its protein product is CASSLYYNEQFF.

The chain links TRBV6-6 to TRBJ2-7; 9 nucleotides align to TRBD2. Per the germline V gene, CDR1 is MNHNY and CDR2 is SVGAGI (reference sequence). This CDR3 is built from 15 residues. With 2 bases clipped from V and 2 bases from J, the junction kept 4 bases outside the gene matches. The CDR3 nucleotides read TGTGCCAGCAGTTACGAGACTAGCGGAGCCTACGAGCAGTACTTC. Amino acids: CASSYETSGAYEQYF.

The chain links TRBV29-1 to TRBJ1-6; D uncertain. Germline-derived CDR1 and CDR2 are SQVTM and ANQGSEA. The CDR3 spans 10 residues. The chain's CDR3 is CRVYRAPIHF. In DNA form, the CDR3 reads TGCAGGGTATACCGGGCCCCCATACACTTT.

The chain links TRBV5-1 to TRBJ2-3, with D possibly TRBD1 on 5 matching bases. This CDR3 comprises 16 residues. The V and J ends lost 4 bases and 4 bases respectively, with 19 bases between them. Germline loops: CDR1 SGHRS, CDR2 YFSETQ. The CDR3 here is CASSPRGRGASDTQYF. CDR3 nucleotides: TGCGCCAGCAGCCCCCGCGGCCGTGGGGCCTCAGATACGCAGTATTTT.

The chain combines TRBV18 with TRBJ1-1; no firm D call. Per germline, CDR1 KGHSH and CDR2 LQKENI. The germline V and J ends were trimmed by 0 bases and 3 bases, with 8 bases remaining between them. This CDR3 spans 14 amino acids. In DNA form, the CDR3 reads TGTGCCAGCTCACCACCGTTTGCGGACACTGAAGCTTTCTTT. The encoded protein is CASSPPFADTEAFF.

In this sample, this clone turned up a few times. The V and J genes are TRBV7-2 and TRBJ2-1, with 9 bases aligning to TRBD1. CDR3 size: 16 residues. CDR1 SGHTA and CDR2 FQGNSA come from the germline V gene. V was pared by 8 bases and J by 1 base, with 9 bases of the junction left unmatched. CDR3 nucleotides: TGTGCCAGCTCCTCCGGGACAGGGATTTCCTACAATGAGCAGTTCTTC. It yields the protein CASSSGTGISYNEQFF.

This chain joins TRBV18 and TRBJ1-2; TRBD1 matches at 10 bases. V lost 1 base to trimming and J lost 6 bases; unmatched junction nucleotides: 8. This CDR3 comprises 16 residues. Germline lookup yields CDR1 KGHSH and CDR2 LQKENI. The CDR3 loop is CASSPQGQGSLDGYTF. The CDR3 nucleotides read TGTGCCAGCTCACCACAGGGACAGGGGAGTTTAGATGGCTACACCTTC.